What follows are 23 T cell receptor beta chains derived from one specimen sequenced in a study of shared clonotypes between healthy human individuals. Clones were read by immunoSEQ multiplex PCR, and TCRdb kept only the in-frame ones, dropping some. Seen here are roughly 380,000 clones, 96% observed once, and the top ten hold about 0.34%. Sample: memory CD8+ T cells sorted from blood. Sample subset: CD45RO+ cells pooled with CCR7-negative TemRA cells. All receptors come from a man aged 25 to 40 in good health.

The CDR3 DNA reads TGCAGCGTTGAACGGGGAAGCACAGATACGCAGTATTTT. It is translated as CSVERGSTDTQYF. The gene calls are TRBV29-1 and TRBJ2-3, with D perhaps TRBD2 (5 bases). Germline assignment: CDR1 SQVTM and CDR2 ANQGSEA. Trimming pared 2 bases from V and 0 bases from J, leaving 6 bases between. This CDR3 is built from 13 residues.

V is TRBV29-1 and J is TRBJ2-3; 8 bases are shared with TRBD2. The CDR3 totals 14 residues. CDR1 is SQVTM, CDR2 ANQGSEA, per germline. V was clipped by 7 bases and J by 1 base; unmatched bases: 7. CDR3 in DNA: TGCAGCGGTACTGTGACTAGCGGCACAGATACGCAGTATTTT. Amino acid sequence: CSGTVTSGTDTQYF.

DNA for the CDR3: TGTGCCAGCAGTGAAGTCAGGACAGAAGAGACCCAGTACTTC. It specifies CASSEVRTEETQYF. This chain joins TRBV6-1 and TRBJ2-5, with D possibly TRBD1 on 6 matching bases. Trimming removed 1 base from V and 3 bases from J, with 9 bases in between. The CDR3 is made up of 14 amino acids. From germline, CDR1 is MNHNS and CDR2 SASEGT.

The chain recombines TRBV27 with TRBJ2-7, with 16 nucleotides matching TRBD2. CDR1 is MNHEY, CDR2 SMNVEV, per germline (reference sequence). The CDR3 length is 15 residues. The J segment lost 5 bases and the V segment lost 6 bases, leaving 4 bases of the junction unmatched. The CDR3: CASRGTSGRDDEQYF. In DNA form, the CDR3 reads TGTGCCAGCAGGGGGACTAGCGGGAGGGATGACGAGCAGTACTTC.

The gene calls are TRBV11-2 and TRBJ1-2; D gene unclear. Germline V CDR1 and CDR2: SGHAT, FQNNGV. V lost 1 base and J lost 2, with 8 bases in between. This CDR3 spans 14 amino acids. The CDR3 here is CASSLGAMNYGYTF. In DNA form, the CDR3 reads TGTGCCAGCAGCTTAGGGGCGATGAACTATGGCTACACCTTC.

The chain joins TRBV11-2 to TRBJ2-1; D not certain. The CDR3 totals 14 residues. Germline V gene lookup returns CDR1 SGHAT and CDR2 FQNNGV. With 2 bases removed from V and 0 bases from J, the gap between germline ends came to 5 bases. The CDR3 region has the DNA TGTGCCAGCAGCTTAATTAGCTCCTACAATGAGCAGTTCTTC. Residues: CASSLISSYNEQFF. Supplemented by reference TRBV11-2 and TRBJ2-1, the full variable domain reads EAGVAQSPRYKIIEKRQSVAFWCNPISGHATLYWYQQILGQGPKLLIQFQNNGVVDDSQLPKDRFSAERLKGVDSTLKIQPAKLEDSAVYLCASSLISSYNEQFFGPGTRLTVL.

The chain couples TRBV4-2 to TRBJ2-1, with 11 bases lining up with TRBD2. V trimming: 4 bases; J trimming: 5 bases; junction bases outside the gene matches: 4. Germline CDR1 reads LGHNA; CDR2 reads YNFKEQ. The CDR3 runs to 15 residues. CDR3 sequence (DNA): TGTGCCAGCAGCCCCGGGACTAGCGGACACAATGAGCAGTTCTTC. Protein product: CASSPGTSGHNEQFF.

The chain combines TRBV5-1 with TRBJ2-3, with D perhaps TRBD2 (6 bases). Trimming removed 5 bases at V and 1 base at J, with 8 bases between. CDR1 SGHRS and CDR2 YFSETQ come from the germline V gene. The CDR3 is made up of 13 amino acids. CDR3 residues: CASSPGGTDTQYF. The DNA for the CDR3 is TGCGCCAGCAGTCCGGGGGGCACAGATACGCAGTATTTT.

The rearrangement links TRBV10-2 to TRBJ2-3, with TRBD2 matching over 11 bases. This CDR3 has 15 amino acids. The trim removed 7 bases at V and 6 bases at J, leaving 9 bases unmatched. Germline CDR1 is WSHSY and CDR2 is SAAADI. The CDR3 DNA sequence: TGCGCCAGCACGGGTTTAGCGGGAGGGCGTGATACGCAGTATTTT. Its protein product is CASTGLAGGRDTQYF.

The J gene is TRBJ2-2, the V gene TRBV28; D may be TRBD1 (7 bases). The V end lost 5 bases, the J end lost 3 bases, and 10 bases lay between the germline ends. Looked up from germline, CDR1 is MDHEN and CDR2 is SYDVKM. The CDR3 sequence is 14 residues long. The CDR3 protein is CASSRRGDTGELFF. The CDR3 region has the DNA TGTGCCAGCAGTCGCAGGGGGGACACCGGGGAGCTGTTTTTT.

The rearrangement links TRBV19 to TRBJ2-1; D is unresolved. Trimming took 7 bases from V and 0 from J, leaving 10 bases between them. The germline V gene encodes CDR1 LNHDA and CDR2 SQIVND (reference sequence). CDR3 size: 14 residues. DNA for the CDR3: TGTGCCAGTAATCCCGGTAGCTCCTACAATGAGCAGTTCTTC. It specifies CASNPGSSYNEQFF.

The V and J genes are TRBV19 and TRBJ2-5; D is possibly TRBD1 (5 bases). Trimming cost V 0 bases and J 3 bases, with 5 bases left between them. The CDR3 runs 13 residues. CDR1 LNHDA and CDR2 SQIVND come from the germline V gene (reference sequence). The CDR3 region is CASSIEGEETQYF. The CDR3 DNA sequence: TGTGCCAGTAGTATAGAAGGGGAAGAGACCCAGTACTTC.

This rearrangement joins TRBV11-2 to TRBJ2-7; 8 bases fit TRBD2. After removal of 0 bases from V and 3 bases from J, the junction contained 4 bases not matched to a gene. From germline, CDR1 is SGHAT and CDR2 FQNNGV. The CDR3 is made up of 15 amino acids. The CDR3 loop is CASSLEGGRHYEQYF. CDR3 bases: TGTGCCAGCAGCTTAGAAGGCGGGAGGCACTACGAGCAGTACTTC.

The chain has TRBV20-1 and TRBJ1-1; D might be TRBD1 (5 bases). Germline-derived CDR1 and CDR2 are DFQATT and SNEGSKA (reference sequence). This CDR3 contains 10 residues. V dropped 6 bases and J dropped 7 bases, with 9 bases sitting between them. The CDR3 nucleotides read TGCAGTGCGTTGCAGGGTGAAGCTTTCTTT. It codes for CSALQGEAFF.

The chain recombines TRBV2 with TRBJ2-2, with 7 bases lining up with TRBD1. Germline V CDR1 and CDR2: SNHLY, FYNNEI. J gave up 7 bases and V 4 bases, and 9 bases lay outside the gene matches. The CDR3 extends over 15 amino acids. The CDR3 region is CASSGRQGIGGELFF. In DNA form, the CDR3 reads TGTGCCAGCAGTGGCAGACAGGGAATTGGCGGGGAGCTGTTTTTT.

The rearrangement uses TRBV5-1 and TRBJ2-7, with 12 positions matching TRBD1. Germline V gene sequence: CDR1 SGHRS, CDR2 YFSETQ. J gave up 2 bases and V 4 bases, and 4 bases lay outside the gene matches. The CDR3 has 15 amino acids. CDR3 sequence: CASSPGTGGPYEQYF. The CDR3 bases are TGCGCCAGCAGCCCCGGGACAGGGGGCCCCTACGAGCAGTACTTC.

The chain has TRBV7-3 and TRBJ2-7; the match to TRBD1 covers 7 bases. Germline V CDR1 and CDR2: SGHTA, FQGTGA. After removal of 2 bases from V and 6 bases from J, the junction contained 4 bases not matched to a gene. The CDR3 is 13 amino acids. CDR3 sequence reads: CASSLGAGGEQYF. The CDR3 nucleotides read TGTGCCAGCAGCTTAGGGGCAGGGGGCGAGCAGTACTTC. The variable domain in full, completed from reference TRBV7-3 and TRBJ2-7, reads GAGVSQTPSNKVTEKGKYVELRCDPISGHTALYWYRQSLGQGPEFLIYFQGTGAADDSGLPNDRFFAVRPEGSVSTLKIQRTERGDSAVYLCASSLGAGGEQYFGPGTRLTVT.

The CDR3 DNA reads as TGTGCCAGCAGTTTAGGGGAGCCAGCTGAAGCTTTCTTT. Translation: CASSLGEPAEAFF. The chain is built from TRBV28 and TRBJ1-1; D remains ambiguous. Trimming removed 2 bases at V and 6 bases at J, with 10 bases between. Germline values: CDR1 MDHEN, CDR2 SYDVKM. This CDR3 has 13 residues.

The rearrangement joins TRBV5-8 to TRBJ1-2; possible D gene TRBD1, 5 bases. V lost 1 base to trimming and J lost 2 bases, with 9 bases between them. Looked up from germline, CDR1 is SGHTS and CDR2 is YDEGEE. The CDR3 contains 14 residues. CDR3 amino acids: CASSLQGWNYGYTF. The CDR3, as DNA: TGTGCCAGCAGCTTGCAGGGTTGGAACTATGGCTACACCTTC.

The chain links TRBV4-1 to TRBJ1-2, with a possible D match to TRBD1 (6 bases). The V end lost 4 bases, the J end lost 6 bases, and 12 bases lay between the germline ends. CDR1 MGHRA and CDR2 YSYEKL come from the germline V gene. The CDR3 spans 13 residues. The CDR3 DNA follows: TGCGCCAGCAGCCCACAACAGGGAAATGGCTACACCTTC. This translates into CASSPQQGNGYTF.

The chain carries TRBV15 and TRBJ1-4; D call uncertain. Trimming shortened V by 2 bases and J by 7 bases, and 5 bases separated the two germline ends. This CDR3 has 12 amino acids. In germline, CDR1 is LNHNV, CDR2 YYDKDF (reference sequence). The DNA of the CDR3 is TGTGCCACCAGCAGACTTGGTGAAAAACTGTTTTTT. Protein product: CATSRLGEKLFF.

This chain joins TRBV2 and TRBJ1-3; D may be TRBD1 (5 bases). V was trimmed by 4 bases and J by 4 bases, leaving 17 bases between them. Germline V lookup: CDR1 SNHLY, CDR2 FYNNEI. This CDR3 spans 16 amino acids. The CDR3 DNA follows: TGTGCCAGCAGTGGAATTGATACAGGCGCCGGAAACACCATATATTTT. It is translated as CASSGIDTGAGNTIYF.

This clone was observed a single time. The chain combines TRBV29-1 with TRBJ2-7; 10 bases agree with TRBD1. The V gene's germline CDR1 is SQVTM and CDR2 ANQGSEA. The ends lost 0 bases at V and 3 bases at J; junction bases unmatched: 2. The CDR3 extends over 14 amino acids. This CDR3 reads CSVEDRTGGYEQYF. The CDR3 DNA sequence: TGCAGCGTTGAAGATCGGACAGGGGGCTACGAGCAGTACTTC.